The 21 T cell receptor beta chains reported below all come from one sample, sequenced in a study of blood T cell repertoires in COVID-19. Profiling relied on immunoSEQ multiplex PCR, and the TCRdb table lists in-frame clones only, not all of them. The sample gives approximately 180,000 clones, 70% to 90% of which show up once; around 3.3% is in the top ten. The sample consisted of peripheral blood. The receptors were gathered from a man aged 55 to 70 with acute or convalescent COVID-19.

The chain employs TRBV28 and TRBJ2-1; possibly TRBD1 for D (5 bases). Looked up from germline, CDR1 is MDHEN and CDR2 is SYDVKM. V was trimmed by 6 bases and J by 2 bases, leaving 8 bases between them. The CDR3 totals 13 residues. CDR3 in amino acids: CASRTDPYNEQFF. CDR3 sequence (DNA): TGTGCCAGCAGGACAGACCCCTACAATGAGCAGTTCTTC.

The rearrangement links TRBV4-2 to TRBJ2-7, with 8 bases matching TRBD1. The germline V gene encodes CDR1 LGHNA and CDR2 YNFKEQ. V gave up 0 bases and J gave up 7 bases; unmatched junction bases: 8. The CDR3 length is 15 residues. The CDR3 is CASSQDNGRGHEQYF. In DNA, the CDR3 is TGTGCCAGCAGCCAAGATAACGGCAGGGGGCATGAGCAGTACTTC.

The V and J genes are TRBV27 and TRBJ2-1, with 7 bases fitting TRBD2. Germline CDR1 is MNHEY and CDR2 is SMNVEV (reference sequence). The J segment lost 1 base and the V segment lost 10 bases, leaving 10 bases of the junction unmatched. The CDR3 has 15 amino acids. The CDR3 spells CATQHREASYNEQFF. The CDR3 DNA reads TGTGCCACCCAGCATCGGGAGGCATCCTACAATGAGCAGTTCTTC.

This clone was detected only once. V usage is TRBV6-1 and J usage is TRBJ2-7; 9 bases are a match to TRBD1. With V trimmed by 2 bases and J by 5 bases, 7 bases remained unmatched. The germline V gene has CDR1 MNHNS and CDR2 SASEGT. The CDR3 is made up of 15 amino acids. CDR3 amino acids: CASSELGTGRNEQYF. In DNA form, the CDR3 reads TGTGCCAGCAGTGAATTGGGGACAGGGAGGAACGAGCAGTACTTC.

DNA for the CDR3: TGTGCCAGTAGTATAGATTCTCCCGGACTAGCGGGCACAGATACGCAGTATTTT. This gives the protein CASSIDSPGLAGTDTQYF. The chain recombines TRBV19 with TRBJ2-3; TRBD2 agrees at 10 bases. CDR1 is LNHDA, CDR2 SQIVND, per germline (reference sequence). The CDR3 runs to 18 residues. V lost 0 bases to trimming and J lost 1 base; unmatched junction nucleotides: 7.

The rearrangement uses TRBV27 and TRBJ1-2, with D maybe TRBD1 (5 bases). The CDR3 sequence is 14 residues long. V was cut by 4 bases and J by 3 bases, with 12 bases left in between. Germline V gene data show CDR1 as MNHEY and CDR2 as SMNVEV (reference sequence). The CDR3 bases are TGTGCCAGCAGTTCGTCCGGGACTGACTATGGCTACACCTTC. Amino acid sequence: CASSSSGTDYGYTF.

This sequence joins TRBV9 and TRBJ2-3; 9 bases align to TRBD1. The CDR3 extends over 17 amino acids. Per germline, CDR1 SGDLS and CDR2 YYNGEE. V was pared by 0 bases and J by 2 bases, with 7 bases of the junction left unmatched. The CDR3 DNA reads as TGTGCCAGCAGCGTAGACCGGGGACAGGGACACACAGATACGCAGTATTTT. Amino acids: CASSVDRGQGHTDTQYF.

V gene TRBV28 combines with J gene TRBJ1-1, with 7 nucleotides matching TRBD1. The CDR3 is 15 residues long. J was trimmed by 3 bases and V by 5 bases; bases with no gene match: 9. Germline values: CDR1 MDHEN, CDR2 SYDVKM. The CDR3 reads CASSPNRGGYTEAFF. The CDR3 region has the DNA TGTGCCAGCAGTCCAAACAGGGGAGGATACACTGAAGCTTTCTTT.

This chain uses TRBV12-5 with TRBJ2-7; 7 positions match TRBD2. The CDR3 totals 12 residues. The germline CDR1 and CDR2 sequences are LGHNT and FRNRAP. Trimming cost V 3 bases and J 6 bases; bases outside gene matches: 2. The CDR3 DNA sequence: TGTGCTAGTGGTTTCGGACTAGGCGAGCAGTACTTC. Translated, it gives CASGFGLGEQYF.

The chain uses TRBV7-2 and TRBJ2-7; D uncertain. The V end lost 3 bases, the J end lost 6 bases, and 15 bases lay between the germline ends. The CDR3 extends over 14 amino acids. Germline CDR1 SGHTA, CDR2 FQGNSA. The CDR3 region is CASSFQAQVGEQYF. DNA of the CDR3: TGTGCCAGCAGCTTCCAGGCTCAAGTCGGCGAGCAGTACTTC.

The V gene is TRBV3-1 (or the pseudogene TRBV3-2), the J gene TRBJ2-7, with 7 bases matching TRBD1. Germline assignment: CDR1 LGHDT and CDR2 YNNKEL (reference sequence). With 4 bases clipped from V and 3 bases from J, the junction kept 6 bases outside the gene matches. The CDR3 has 14 amino acids. This chain's CDR3 is CASSLTGEIYEQYF. The DNA of the CDR3 is TGTGCCAGCAGCCTTACAGGGGAGATCTACGAGCAGTACTTC.

This clone has a single count. This rearrangement joins TRBV9 to TRBJ2-7, with D possibly being TRBD2 (5 bases). Germline V gene lookup returns CDR1 SGDLS and CDR2 YYNGEE. V lost 0 bases, J lost 3 bases, and 10 bases lay in between. The CDR3 has 14 residues. As DNA, the CDR3 is TGTGCCAGCAGCGTAGATCCTAGCAGCTACGAGCAGTACTTC. It translates to CASSVDPSSYEQYF.

The genes are TRBV6-6 and TRBJ1-1; the D gene is possibly TRBD1 (5 bases). CDR3 length: 15 residues. V lost 6 bases and J lost 5, with 19 bases in between. From germline, CDR1 is MNHNY and CDR2 SVGAGI (reference sequence). Written as DNA, the CDR3 is TGTGCCAGCAGCTGGGGGAGCGGGGGTAGGACTGAAGCTTTCTTT. Translation: CASSWGSGGRTEAFF.

The chain employs TRBV6-5 and TRBJ2-2; D is possibly TRBD2 (5 bases). CDR3 length equals 13 residues. Per germline, CDR1 MNHEY and CDR2 SVGAGI. Between the trimmed V and J ends, which lost 7 bases and 6 bases, there was a span of 12 bases. The CDR3 sequence: CASTAPGAGELFF. The CDR3 region has the DNA TGTGCCAGCACGGCCCCCGGGGCCGGGGAGCTGTTTTTT.

This clone showed up just once. This rearrangement joins TRBV7-2 to TRBJ2-3; D is perhaps TRBD2 (6 bases). CDR3 length equals 16 residues. The V and J ends lost 1 base and 6 bases respectively, with 17 bases between them. Per germline, CDR1 SGHTA and CDR2 FQGNSA. The CDR3 loop is CASSLDLLARRDTQYF. The CDR3, as DNA: TGTGCCAGCAGCTTAGACCTTCTAGCGAGGAGGGATACGCAGTATTTT.

This chain uses TRBV5-1 with TRBJ1-2; 10 bases agree with TRBD1. Unmatched junction bases numbered 5, after V lost 3 bases and J lost 6 bases. Germline CDR1 is SGHRS and CDR2 is YFSETQ. CDR3 size: 14 residues. The CDR3 loop is CASSSSGTGDGYTF. The CDR3 nucleotides read TGCGCCAGCAGCTCCTCCGGGACAGGGGATGGCTACACCTTC.

The chain has TRBV12-5 and TRBJ2-7, with 8 bases that match TRBD1. The ends lost 5 bases at V and 6 bases at J; junction bases unmatched: 9. This CDR3 spans 14 amino acids. Germline CDR1 LGHNT, CDR2 FRNRAP. CDR3 residues: CASGPPDREGEQYF. In DNA form, the CDR3 reads TGTGCTAGTGGTCCACCGGACAGGGAAGGCGAGCAGTACTTC.

The CDR3 nucleotides are TGCGCCAGCAGCTTGTCCGGGACTGCGAACTACGAGCAGTACTTC. Protein product: CASSLSGTANYEQYF. The chain has TRBV5-1 and TRBJ2-7, with a tentative D call TRBD2 (6 bases). Germline CDR1 is SGHRS and CDR2 is YFSETQ. The CDR3 extends over 15 amino acids. Trimming took off 1 base at V and 3 bases at J, with 14 bases between the two ends.

In this sample, this clone turned up once. The chain employs TRBV5-5 and TRBJ1-2; unclear D gene. CDR1 and CDR2 (germline): SGHKS, YYEKEE (reference sequence). The CDR3 totals 15 residues. V was pared by 0 bases and J by 0 bases, with 9 bases between. Written as DNA, the CDR3 is TGTGCCAGCAGCTTGGTGGTCCAGACTAACTATGGCTACACCTTC. Encoded protein: CASSLVVQTNYGYTF.

V usage is TRBV11-2 and J usage is TRBJ2-3; 10 bases map to TRBD1. The CDR3 has 16 amino acids. Germline CDR1 reads SGHAT; CDR2 reads FQNNGV. After removal of 5 bases from V and 6 bases from J, the junction contained 11 bases not matched to a gene. CDR3 region: CASSQTGTGALDTQYF. The DNA of the CDR3 is TGTGCCAGCAGCCAAACCGGGACAGGGGCTCTTGATACGCAGTATTTT.

The genes are TRBV15 and TRBJ2-2; 7 positions match TRBD1. The V segment lost 1 base and the J segment 5 bases; nucleotides outside the gene matches: 4. The CDR3 is made up of 15 amino acids. Germline V gene lookup returns CDR1 LNHNV and CDR2 YYDKDF (reference sequence). The CDR3 DNA reads as TGTGCCACCAGCAGAGCGGCAGGGGGAACCGGGGAGCTGTTTTTT. Its translation: CATSRAAGGTGELFF.